This entry describes one T cell receptor (beta chain). This sample was included in a study of blood T cell repertoires in COVID-19. The protocol was immunoSEQ multiplex PCR, while the TCRdb copy is restricted to in-frame clones and leaves out a portion. Here the sample spans roughly 300,000 clones, about 86% being singletons. CDR1 and CDR2 (germline): LNHNV, YYDKDF (reference sequence). V was pared by 3 bases and J by 8 bases, with 11 bases of the junction left unmatched. This CDR3 contains 16 residues. The participants were between about 18 and 90 years old and came from 24 US areas. Input material: PBMCs or T cells enriched from blood (not recorded which). This clonotype was sampled from a woman between 40 and 55 years old with acute COVID-19. The chain employs TRBV15 and TRBJ2-1; 9 bases agree with TRBD2. The CDR3 protein is CATSSRLAGVTDEQFF. The CDR3 nucleotides are TGTGCCACCAGCAGCCGCTTAGCGGGAGTTACTGATGAGCAGTTCTTC.